This T cell receptor (beta chain) came from a study of identical twins. Trimming removed 5 bases from V and 6 bases from J, with 11 bases in between. Germline V gene data show CDR1 as PRHDT and CDR2 as FYEKMQ (reference sequence). The CDR3 sequence is 12 residues long. Donors uniformly comprised healthy Caucasians. This clonotype was seen more than once but under ten times. TCRdb processed the 5' RACE reads anew with MiXCR; each CDR3 protein has one entry. The sample has 700,000 to 950,000 distinct CDR3 sequences; about 12% are singletons. The same data also went into a second study, on yellow fever vaccine responses in identical twins.

The receptor's source is a woman under 30 in good health. The J gene is TRBJ2-7, the V gene TRBV13; D not resolved. Sequenced: PBMCs. The CDR3 here is CASSPPVGEQYF. The DNA of the CDR3 is TGTGCCAGCAGCCCCCCTGTTGGCGAGCAGTACTTC.